The T cell receptor beta chain under discussion was sequenced for a study of blood T cell repertoires in COVID-19. In the study overall: Researchers got acute and convalescent COVID-19 samples from the United States, Italy and Spain.

Only in-frame clones appear in the TCRdb table, and some are missing; sequencing was by immunoSEQ multiplex PCR. The repertoire has some 100,000 clones, 92% of them found once; the top ten carry under 7.5%. This clone was recorded once. This CDR3 region has 15 residues. Germline assignment: CDR1 SGHAT and CDR2 FQNNGV. V was pared by 5 bases and J by 5 bases, with 4 bases of the junction left unmatched. The source material was peripheral blood. V is TRBV11-2 and J is TRBJ2-3; 13 positions agree with TRBD2. The TCR sequence derives from a man between 65 and 85 years old with acute or convalescent COVID-19. This CDR3 is CASSLLAGGLDTQYF. The CDR3 DNA is TGTGCCAGCAGCCTACTAGCGGGGGGGTTAGATACGCAGTATTTT.